This T cell receptor (beta chain) emerged from a study of CD8 T cells in ankylosing spondylitis. Germline trimming cut 5 bases from V and 4 bases from J; bases unmatched to any gene: 8. CDR1 is MDHEN and CDR2 is SYDVKM in the germline V gene. CDR3 size: 14 residues. For TCR beta, libraries came from quantitative 5'-RACE with molecular barcodes. A single record per CDR3 protein comes from TCRdb applying MiXCR to the 5' RACE reads. Of roughly 670,000 distinct CDR3 sequences listed, 15% to 20% are singletons. Comment on this clonotype: Its antigen remains unidentified.

General observations from the study: Several highly homologous variants made up a TCR beta motif that seemed to typify ankylosing spondylitis blood.

Sequencing was performed on blood, either unsorted or a sorted T cell fraction (not recorded which). The chain employs TRBV28 and TRBJ2-7; 7 positions match TRBD2. The TCR was taken from a male donor with ankylosing spondylitis. The CDR3 is CASSPSGNQYEQYF. Here the CDR3 DNA reads TGTGCCAGCAGTCCAAGCGGGAACCAGTACGAGCAGTACTTC. Filled out from reference TRBV28 and TRBJ2-7, the complete variable domain reads DVKVTQSSRYLVKRTGEKVFLECVQDMDHENMFWYRQDPGLGLRLIYFSYDVKMKEKGDIPEGYSVSREKKERFSLILESASTNQTSMYLCASSPSGNQYEQYFGPGTRLTVT.